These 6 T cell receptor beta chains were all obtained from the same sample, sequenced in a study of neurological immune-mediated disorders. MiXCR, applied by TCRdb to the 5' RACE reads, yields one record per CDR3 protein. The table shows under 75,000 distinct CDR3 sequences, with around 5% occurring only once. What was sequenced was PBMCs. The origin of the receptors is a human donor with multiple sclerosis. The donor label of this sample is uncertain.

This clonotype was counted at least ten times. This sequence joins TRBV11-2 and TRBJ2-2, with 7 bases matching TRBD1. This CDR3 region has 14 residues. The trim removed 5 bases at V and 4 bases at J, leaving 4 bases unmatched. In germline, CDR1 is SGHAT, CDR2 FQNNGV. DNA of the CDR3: TGTGCCAGCAGCCCTAACAGGGGCACCGGGGAGCTGTTTTTT. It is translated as CASSPNRGTGELFF.

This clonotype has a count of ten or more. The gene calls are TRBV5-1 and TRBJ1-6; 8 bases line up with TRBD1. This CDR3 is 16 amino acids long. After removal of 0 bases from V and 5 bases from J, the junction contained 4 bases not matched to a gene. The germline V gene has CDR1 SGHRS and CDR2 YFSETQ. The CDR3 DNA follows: TGCGCCAGCAGCTTGGGACAGGGGACCCATAATTCACCCCTCCACTTT. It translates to CASSLGQGTHNSPLHF.

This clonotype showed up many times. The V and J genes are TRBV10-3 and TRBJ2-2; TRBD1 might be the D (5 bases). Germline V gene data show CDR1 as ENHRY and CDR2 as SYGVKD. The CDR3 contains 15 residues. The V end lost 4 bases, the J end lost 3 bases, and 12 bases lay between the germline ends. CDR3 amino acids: CAISVDSPYTGELFF. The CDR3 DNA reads TGTGCCATCAGTGTCGACAGCCCATACACCGGGGAGCTGTTTTTT.

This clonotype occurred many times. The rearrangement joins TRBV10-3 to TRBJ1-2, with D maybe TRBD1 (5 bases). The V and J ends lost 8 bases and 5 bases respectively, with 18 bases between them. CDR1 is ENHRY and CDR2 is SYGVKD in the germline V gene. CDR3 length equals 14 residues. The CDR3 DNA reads TGTGCCATCCCGAGGCCCCACGGGGGGTATGGCTACACCTTC. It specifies CAIPRPHGGYGYTF.

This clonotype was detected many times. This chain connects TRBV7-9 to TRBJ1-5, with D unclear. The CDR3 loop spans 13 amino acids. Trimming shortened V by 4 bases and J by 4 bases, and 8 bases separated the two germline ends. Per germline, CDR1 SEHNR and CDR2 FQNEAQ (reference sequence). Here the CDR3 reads CASSSGGNQPQHF. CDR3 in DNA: TGTGCCAGCAGCTCAGGTGGGAATCAGCCCCAGCATTTT.

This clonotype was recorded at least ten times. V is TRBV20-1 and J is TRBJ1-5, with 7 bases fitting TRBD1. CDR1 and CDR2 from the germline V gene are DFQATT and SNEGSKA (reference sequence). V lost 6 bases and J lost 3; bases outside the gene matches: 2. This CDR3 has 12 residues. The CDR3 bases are TGCAGTGCCGGGACAGTCAATCAGCCCCAGCATTTT. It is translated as CSAGTVNQPQHF.